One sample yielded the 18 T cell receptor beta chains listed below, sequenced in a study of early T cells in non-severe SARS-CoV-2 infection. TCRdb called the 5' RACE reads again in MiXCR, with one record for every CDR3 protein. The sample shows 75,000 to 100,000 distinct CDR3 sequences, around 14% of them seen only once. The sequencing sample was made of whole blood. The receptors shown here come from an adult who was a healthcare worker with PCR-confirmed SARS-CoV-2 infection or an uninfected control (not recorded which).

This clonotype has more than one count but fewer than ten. Written as DNA, the CDR3 is TGTGCCTCCCTCGTGGGGGAGCTGTTTTTT. Amino acids: CASLVGELFF. This chain links TRBV30 with TRBJ2-2, with D hard to call. CDR1 is GTSNPN, CDR2 SVGIG, per germline (reference sequence). The CDR3 loop spans 10 amino acids. V was pared by 7 bases and J by 8 bases, with 8 bases between.

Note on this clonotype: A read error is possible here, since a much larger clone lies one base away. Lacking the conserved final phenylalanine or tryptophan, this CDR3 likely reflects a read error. Here the CDR3 reads CATMGRAPYNEQFL. The CDR3 DNA sequence: TGTGCCACTATGGGGAGGGCCCCCTACAATGAGCAGTTCCTC. This chain uses TRBV19 with TRBJ2-1; 7 nucleotides agree with TRBD2. Germline CDR1 reads LNHDA; CDR2 reads SQIVND (reference sequence). The ends lost 10 bases at V and 2 bases at J; junction bases unmatched: 8. This CDR3 has 14 amino acids.

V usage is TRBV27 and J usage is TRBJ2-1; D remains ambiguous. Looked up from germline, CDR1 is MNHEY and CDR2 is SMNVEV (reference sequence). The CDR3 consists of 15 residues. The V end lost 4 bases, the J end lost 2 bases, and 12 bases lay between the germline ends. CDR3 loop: CASSSQVTPYNEQFF. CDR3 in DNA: TGTGCCAGCAGTTCTCAGGTCACTCCCTACAATGAGCAGTTCTTC.

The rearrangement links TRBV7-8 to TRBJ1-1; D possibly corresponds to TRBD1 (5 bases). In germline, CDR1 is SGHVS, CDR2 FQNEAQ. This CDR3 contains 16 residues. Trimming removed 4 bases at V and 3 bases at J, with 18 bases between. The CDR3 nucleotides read TGTGCCAGCAGCTCATTCAACCGGGGACTTTACACTGAAGCTTTCTTT. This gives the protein CASSSFNRGLYTEAFF.

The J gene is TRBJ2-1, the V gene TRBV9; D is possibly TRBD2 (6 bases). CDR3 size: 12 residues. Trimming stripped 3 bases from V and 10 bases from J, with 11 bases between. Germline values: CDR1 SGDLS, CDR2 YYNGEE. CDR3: CASSAGDREQFF. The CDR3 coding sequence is TGTGCCAGCAGCGCGGGAGACCGGGAGCAGTTCTTC.

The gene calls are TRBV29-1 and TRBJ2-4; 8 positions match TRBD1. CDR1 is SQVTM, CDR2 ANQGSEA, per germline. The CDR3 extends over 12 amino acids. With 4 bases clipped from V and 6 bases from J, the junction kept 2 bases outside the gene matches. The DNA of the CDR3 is TGCAGCGTTGGAGACAGGGGAAACATTCAGTACTTC. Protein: CSVGDRGNIQYF.

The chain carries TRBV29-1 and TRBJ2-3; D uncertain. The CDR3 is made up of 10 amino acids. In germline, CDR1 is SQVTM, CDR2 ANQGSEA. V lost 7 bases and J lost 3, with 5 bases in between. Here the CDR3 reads CSGITDTQYF. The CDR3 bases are TGCAGCGGGATAACAGATACGCAGTATTTT.

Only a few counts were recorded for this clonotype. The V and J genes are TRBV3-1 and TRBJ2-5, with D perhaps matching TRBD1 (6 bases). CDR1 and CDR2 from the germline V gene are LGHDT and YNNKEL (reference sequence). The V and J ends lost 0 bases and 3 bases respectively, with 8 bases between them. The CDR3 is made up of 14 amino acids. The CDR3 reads CASSQEDRKETQYF. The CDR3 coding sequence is TGTGCCAGCAGCCAAGAGGACAGAAAAGAGACCCAGTACTTC.

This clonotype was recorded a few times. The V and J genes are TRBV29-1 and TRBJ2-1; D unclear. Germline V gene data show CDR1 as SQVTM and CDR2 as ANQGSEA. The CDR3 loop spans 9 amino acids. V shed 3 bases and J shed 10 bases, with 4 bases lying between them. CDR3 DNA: TGCAGCGTTGAGTGGGAGCAGTTCTTC. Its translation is CSVEWEQFF.

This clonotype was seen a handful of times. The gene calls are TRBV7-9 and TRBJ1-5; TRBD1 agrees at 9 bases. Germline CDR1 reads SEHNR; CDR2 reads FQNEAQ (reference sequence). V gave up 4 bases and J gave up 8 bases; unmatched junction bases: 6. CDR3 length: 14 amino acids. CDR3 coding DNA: TGTGCCAGCAGCTCACAGGGGGCGGTCGAGCCCCAGCATTTT. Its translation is CASSSQGAVEPQHF.

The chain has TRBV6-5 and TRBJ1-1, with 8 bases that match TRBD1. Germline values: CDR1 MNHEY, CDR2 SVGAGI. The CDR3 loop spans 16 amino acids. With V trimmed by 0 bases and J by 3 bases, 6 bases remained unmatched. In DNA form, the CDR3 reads TGTGCCAGCAGTTACTCTCGGGCACAGGGGGACACTGAAGCTTTCTTT. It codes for CASSYSRAQGDTEAFF.

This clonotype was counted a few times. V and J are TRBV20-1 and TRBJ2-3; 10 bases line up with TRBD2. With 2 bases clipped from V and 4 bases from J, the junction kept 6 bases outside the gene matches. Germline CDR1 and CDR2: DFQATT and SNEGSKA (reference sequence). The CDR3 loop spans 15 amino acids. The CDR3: CSARRTSGTSDTQYF. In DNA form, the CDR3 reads TGCAGTGCTAGAAGAACTAGCGGGACTTCAGATACGCAGTATTTT.

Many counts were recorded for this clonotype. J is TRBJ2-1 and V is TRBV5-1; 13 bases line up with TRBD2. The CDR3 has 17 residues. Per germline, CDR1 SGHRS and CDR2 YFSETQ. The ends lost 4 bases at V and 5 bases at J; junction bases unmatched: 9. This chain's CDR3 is CASSAGLAGVGDNEQFF. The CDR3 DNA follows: TGCGCCAGCAGCGCCGGACTAGCGGGAGTTGGGGACAATGAGCAGTTCTTC.

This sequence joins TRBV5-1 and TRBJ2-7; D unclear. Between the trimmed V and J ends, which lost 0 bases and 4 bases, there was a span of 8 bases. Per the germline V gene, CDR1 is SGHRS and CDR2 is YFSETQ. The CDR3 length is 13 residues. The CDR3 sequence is CASSLADPYEQYF. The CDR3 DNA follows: TGCGCCAGCAGCTTGGCAGACCCTTACGAGCAGTACTTC.

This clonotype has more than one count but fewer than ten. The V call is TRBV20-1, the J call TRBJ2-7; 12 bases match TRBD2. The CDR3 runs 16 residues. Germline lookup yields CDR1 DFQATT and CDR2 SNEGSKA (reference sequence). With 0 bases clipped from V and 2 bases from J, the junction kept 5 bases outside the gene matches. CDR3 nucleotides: TGCAGTGCTAGAGAACTAGCGGGAGGTCCCCCCTACGAGCAGTACTTC. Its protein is CSARELAGGPPYEQYF.

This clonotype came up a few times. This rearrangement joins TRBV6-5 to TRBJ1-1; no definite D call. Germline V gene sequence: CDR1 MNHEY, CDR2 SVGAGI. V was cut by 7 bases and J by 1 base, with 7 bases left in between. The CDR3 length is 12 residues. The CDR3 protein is CASNAANTEAFF. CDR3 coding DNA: TGTGCCAGCAATGCTGCGAACACTGAAGCTTTCTTT.

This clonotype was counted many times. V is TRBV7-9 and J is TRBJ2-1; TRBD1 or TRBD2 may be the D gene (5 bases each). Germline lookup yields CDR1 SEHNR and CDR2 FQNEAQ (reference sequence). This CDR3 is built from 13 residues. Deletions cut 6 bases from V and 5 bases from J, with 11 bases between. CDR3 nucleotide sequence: TGTGCCAGCAGACCAGGGACCAACAATGAGCAGTTCTTC. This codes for CASRPGTNNEQFF.

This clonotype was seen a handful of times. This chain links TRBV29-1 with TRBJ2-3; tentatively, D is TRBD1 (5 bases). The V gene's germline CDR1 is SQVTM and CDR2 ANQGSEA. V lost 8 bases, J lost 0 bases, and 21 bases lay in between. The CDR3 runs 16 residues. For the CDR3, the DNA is TGCAGCACCGGAAGCCCCCAGGGTACTAGCACAGATACGCAGTATTTT. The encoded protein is CSTGSPQGTSTDTQYF.